This passage covers 15 T cell receptor beta chains from one sample sequenced in a study of CD8+CD57+ T cells in acquired aplastic anemia. Genomic DNA was employed as the template in profiling TCR beta VDJ and CDR3. Each CDR3 protein is one row after TCRdb ran MiXCR on the reads. The data contain fewer than 200,000 distinct CDR3 sequences, 40% to 50% of them singletons. Only patients with CD8+CD57+ cell expansion on flow cytometry were chosen for sequencing. The sequenced sample was sorted CD4+, CD8+, or CD8+CD57+ T cells (not recorded which) from PBMCs. These receptors all stem from a human donor with aplastic anemia.

This clonotype was counted once. A much larger clonotype is one base distant, so this may be a read error. The gene calls are TRBV9 and TRBJ1-1; D possibly corresponds to TRBD1 (5 bases). CDR1 SGDLS and CDR2 YYNGEE come from the germline V gene. This CDR3 is 15 amino acids long. V was trimmed by 10 bases and J by 1 base, leaving 20 bases between them. This chain's CDR3 is CAGTPLGAPNTEAFF. The CDR3 DNA follows: TGTGCCGGCACCCCCCTCGGGGCACCGAACACTGAAGCTTTCTTT.

The chain recombines TRBV2 with TRBJ1-1; weak D call: TRBD1 (6 bases). The length of the CDR3 is 16 residues. Germline V lookup: CDR1 SNHLY, CDR2 FYNNEI. Trimming left V 4 bases short and J 3 bases short, with 18 bases between. Here the CDR3 DNA reads TGTGCCAGCAGTGGCGGAAAGGGGGGGAGGGACACTGAAGCTTTCTTT. Translating it yields CASSGGKGGRDTEAFF.

The J gene is TRBJ1-2, the V gene TRBV29-1, with 9 bases identical to TRBD1. CDR3 length: 13 residues. V shed 7 bases, J shed 3 bases, and the junction held 6 bases outside the gene matches. Germline V lookup: CDR1 SQVTM, CDR2 ANQGSEA. CDR3 coding DNA: TGCAGCGCCAGGGACAGGGAGGACTATGGCTACACCTTC. Translation gives CSARDREDYGYTF.

The J gene is TRBJ2-5, the V gene TRBV29-1; 7 bases map to TRBD2. The CDR3 contains 14 residues. Trimming cost V 4 bases and J 5 bases; bases outside gene matches: 10. CDR1 and CDR2 (germline): SQVTM, ANQGSEA. CDR3 coding DNA: TGCAGCGTTGCGGGGGGTGGTAATAAGGAGACCCAGTACTTC. Translation gives CSVAGGGNKETQYF.

As regards this clonotype: The junction departs from the called germline gene at one end, perhaps through a read error. V is TRBV7-6 and J is TRBJ2-3, with unresolved D. Germline CDR1 reads SGHVS; CDR2 reads FNYEAQ. The CDR3 is 12 residues long. The CDR3 DNA is TGTGCCAGCAGCTCCCTCACAGACACGCAGTATTTT. Translating it yields CASSSLTDTQYF.

V usage is TRBV4-2 and J usage is TRBJ2-3, with 15 bases matching TRBD2. The germline V gene encodes CDR1 LGHNA and CDR2 YNFKEQ. This CDR3 is 18 amino acids long. Trimming cost V 1 base and J 1 base; bases outside gene matches: 3. Here the CDR3 reads CASSQARTSGGGTDTQYF. The CDR3 DNA reads as TGTGCCAGCAGCCAAGCCCGGACTAGCGGGGGGGGCACAGATACGCAGTATTTT.

The table lists this clonotype with many counts. The chain employs TRBV7-2 and TRBJ2-7, with D unresolved. The V and J ends lost 1 base and 6 bases respectively, with 16 bases between them. The germline gives CDR1 SGHTA, CDR2 FQGNSA. This CDR3 region has 15 residues. CDR3 protein: CASSLVSGFIGEQYF. CDR3 bases: TGTGCCAGCAGCTTAGTGTCCGGATTCATCGGCGAGCAGTACTTC.

In this sample, this clonotype turned up many times. The gene calls are TRBV20-1 and TRBJ1-2, with D unresolved. Germline assignment: CDR1 DFQATT and CDR2 SNEGSKA (reference sequence). This CDR3 is 12 amino acids long. V gave up 4 bases and J gave up 8 bases, with 14 bases separating them. CDR3 loop: CSATAQSIGYTF. CDR3 nucleotide sequence: TGCAGTGCTACAGCGCAGTCTATAGGCTACACCTTC.

The rearrangement links TRBV2 to TRBJ1-3; maybe TRBD1 (5 bases). This CDR3 region has 16 residues. Germline V lookup: CDR1 SNHLY, CDR2 FYNNEI. Trimming cost V 2 bases and J 7 bases, with 18 bases left between them. In nucleotides, the CDR3 is TGTGCCAGCAGTGAATGGGGCGACAGAGGGGTTAACACCATATATTTT. This gives the protein CASSEWGDRGVNTIYF. The whole variable domain, remainder taken from reference TRBV2 and TRBJ1-3, is EPEVTQTPSHQVTQMGQEVILRCVPISNHLYFYWYRQILGQKVEFLVSFYNNEISEKSEIFDDQFSVERPDGSNFTLKIRSTKLEDSAMYFCASSEWGDRGVNTIYFGEGSWLTVV.

This clonotype showed up just a few times. This chain uses TRBV7-9 with TRBJ1-2, with no clear D. CDR1 is SEHNR and CDR2 is FQNEAQ in the germline V gene (reference sequence). The CDR3 spans 13 residues. V was trimmed by 3 bases and J by 3 bases, leaving 8 bases between them. The CDR3 bases are TGTGCCAGCAGCTTGGGTGCGGACTATGGCTACACCTTC. As protein: CASSLGADYGYTF.

The V and J genes are TRBV28 and TRBJ2-5, with 12 bases fitting TRBD1. CDR3 size: 16 residues. The germline V gene encodes CDR1 MDHEN and CDR2 SYDVKM. J was trimmed by 4 bases and V by 3 bases; bases with no gene match: 6. The CDR3 DNA reads as TGTGCCAGCAGTTTGGGGGGACAGGGGGCAGGAGAGACCCAGTACTTC. Translation: CASSLGGQGAGETQYF.

This clonotype came up many times. This rearrangement joins TRBV5-5 to TRBJ2-2, with D perhaps given as TRBD1 or TRBD2 (5 bases each). In germline, CDR1 is SGHKS, CDR2 YYEKEE (reference sequence). Trimming removed 5 bases at V and 4 bases at J, with 15 bases between. CDR3 size: 15 residues. CDR3 nucleotides: TGTGCCAGCAGTCCCGGGGCCACGGGCACCGGGGAGCTGTTTTTT. The encoded protein is CASSPGATGTGELFF. The variable domain in full, with the rest retrieved from reference TRBV5-5 and TRBJ2-2, is DAGVTQSPTHLIKTRGQQVTLRCSPISGHKSVSWYQQVLGQGPQFIFQYYEKEERGRGNFPDRFSARQFPNYSSELNVNALLLGDSALYLCASSPGATGTGELFFGEGSRLTVL.

This clonotype was recorded many times. The gene calls are TRBV7-6 and TRBJ2-5, with 14 bases aligning to TRBD2. The CDR3 loop spans 16 amino acids. The germline gives CDR1 SGHVS, CDR2 FNYEAQ. With 3 bases clipped from V and 2 bases from J, the junction kept 2 bases outside the gene matches. CDR3 protein: CASSFGLAGGQETQYF. Here the CDR3 DNA reads TGTGCCAGCAGCTTCGGACTAGCGGGGGGACAAGAGACCCAGTACTTC.

This clonotype was counted at least ten times. V and J are TRBV2 and TRBJ2-5; no clear D gene. Deletions cut 11 bases from V and 4 bases from J, with 17 bases between. CDR1 SNHLY and CDR2 FYNNEI come from the germline V gene. CDR3 length: 13 amino acids. CDR3 protein: CASSKVLRETQYF. The CDR3 nucleotides read TGTGCCTCATCTAAGGTGCTGCGAGAGACCCAGTACTTC.

This sequence joins TRBV7-9 and TRBJ1-2; TRBD1 matches 7 bases. V was clipped by 5 bases and J by 6 bases; unmatched bases: 6. CDR3 length: 13 amino acids. Germline V gene sequence: CDR1 SEHNR, CDR2 FQNEAQ (reference sequence). The CDR3 sequence: CASSPTGQNGYTF. The DNA for the CDR3 is TGTGCCAGCAGCCCTACGGGACAGAATGGCTACACCTTC.